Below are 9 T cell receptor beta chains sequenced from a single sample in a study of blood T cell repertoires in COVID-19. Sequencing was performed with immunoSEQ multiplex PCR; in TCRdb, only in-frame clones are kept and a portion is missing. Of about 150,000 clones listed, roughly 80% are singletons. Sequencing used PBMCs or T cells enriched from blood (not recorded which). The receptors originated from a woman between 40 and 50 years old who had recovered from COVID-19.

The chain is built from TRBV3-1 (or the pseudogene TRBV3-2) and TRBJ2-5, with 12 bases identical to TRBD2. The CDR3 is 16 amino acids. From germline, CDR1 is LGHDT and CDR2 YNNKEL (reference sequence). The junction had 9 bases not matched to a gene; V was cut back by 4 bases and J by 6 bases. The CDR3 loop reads CASSPVLAGGRKTQYF. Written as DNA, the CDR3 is TGTGCCAGCAGCCCGGTCCTAGCGGGGGGGCGGAAGACCCAGTACTTC.

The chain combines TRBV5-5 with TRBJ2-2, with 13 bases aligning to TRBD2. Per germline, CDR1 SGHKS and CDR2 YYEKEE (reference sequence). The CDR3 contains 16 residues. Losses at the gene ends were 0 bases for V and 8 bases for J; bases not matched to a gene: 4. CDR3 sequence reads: CASSLGLAGGGGELFF. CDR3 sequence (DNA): TGTGCCAGCAGCTTGGGACTAGCGGGAGGAGGTGGGGAGCTGTTTTTT.

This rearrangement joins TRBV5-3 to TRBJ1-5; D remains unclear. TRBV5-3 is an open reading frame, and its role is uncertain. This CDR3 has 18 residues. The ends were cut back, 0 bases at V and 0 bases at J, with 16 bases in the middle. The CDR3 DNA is TGTGCCAGAAGCTTGGGTTTCCCGGGTCCATATAGCAATCAGCCCCAGCATTTT. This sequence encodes CARSLGFPGPYSNQPQHF.

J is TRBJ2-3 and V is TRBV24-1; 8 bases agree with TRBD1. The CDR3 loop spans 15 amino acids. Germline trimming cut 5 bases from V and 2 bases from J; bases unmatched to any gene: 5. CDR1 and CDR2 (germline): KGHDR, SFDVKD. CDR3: CATSAGTGYTDTQYF. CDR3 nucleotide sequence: TGTGCCACCAGTGCCGGGACAGGTTACACAGATACGCAGTATTTT.

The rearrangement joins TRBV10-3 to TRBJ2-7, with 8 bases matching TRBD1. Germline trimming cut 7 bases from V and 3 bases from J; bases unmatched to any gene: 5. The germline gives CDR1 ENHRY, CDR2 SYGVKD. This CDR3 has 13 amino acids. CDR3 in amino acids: CAITKDRDYEQYF. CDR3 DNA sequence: TGTGCCATCACCAAGGACAGGGACTACGAGCAGTACTTC.

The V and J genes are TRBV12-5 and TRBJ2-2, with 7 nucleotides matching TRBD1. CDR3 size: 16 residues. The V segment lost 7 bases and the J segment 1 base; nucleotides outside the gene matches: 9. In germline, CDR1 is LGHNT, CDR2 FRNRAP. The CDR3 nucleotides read TGTGCTAGTGCCCTGACAGGGACGGGGAACACCGGGGAGCTGTTTTTT. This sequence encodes CASALTGTGNTGELFF.

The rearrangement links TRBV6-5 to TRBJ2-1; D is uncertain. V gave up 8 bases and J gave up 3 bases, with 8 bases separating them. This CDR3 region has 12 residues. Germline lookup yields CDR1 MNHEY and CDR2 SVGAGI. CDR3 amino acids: CASESGYNEQFF. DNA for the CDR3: TGTGCCAGCGAATCAGGCTACAATGAGCAGTTCTTC.

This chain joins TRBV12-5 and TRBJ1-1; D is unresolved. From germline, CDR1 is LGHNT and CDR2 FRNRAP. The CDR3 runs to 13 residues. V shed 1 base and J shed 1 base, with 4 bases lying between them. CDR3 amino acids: CASGLAQNTEAFF. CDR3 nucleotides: TGTGCTAGTGGTTTGGCCCAGAACACTGAAGCTTTCTTT.

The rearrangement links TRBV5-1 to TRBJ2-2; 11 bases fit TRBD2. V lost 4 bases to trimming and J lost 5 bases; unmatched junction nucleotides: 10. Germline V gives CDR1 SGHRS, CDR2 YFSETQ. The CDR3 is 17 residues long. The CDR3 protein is CASSLLMGLAVTGELFF. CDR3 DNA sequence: TGCGCCAGCAGCCTTCTGATGGGACTAGCGGTTACCGGGGAGCTGTTTTTT.